One and the same sample provided the 4 T cell receptor beta chains below, sequenced in a study of T cells after yellow fever vaccination. One entry per CDR3 protein results from TCRdb running MiXCR on the 5' RACE reads. The sample shows some 340,000 distinct CDR3 sequences, roughly 4% of them seen only once. Sequencing used PBMCs, obtained 5 days after the yellow fever booster vaccination. These receptors all stem from a man in his late teens or twenties who received the YFV17D yellow fever vaccine.

The V and J genes are TRBV15 and TRBJ1-2; D uncertain. Germline V gene data show CDR1 as LNHNV and CDR2 as YYDKDF (reference sequence). V dropped 0 bases and J dropped 7 bases, with 15 bases sitting between them. The CDR3 has 15 residues. The CDR3 DNA sequence: TGTGCCACCAGCAGAGATGCGGCGGCCTCTGGTGGCTACACCTTC. It codes for CATSRDAAASGGYTF.

This clonotype was detected a few times. The chain recombines TRBV7-2 with TRBJ1-2, with 9 bases matching TRBD1. With V trimmed by 5 bases and J by 6 bases, 4 bases remained unmatched. CDR3 length: 13 amino acids. Germline V gene data show CDR1 as SGHTA and CDR2 as FQGNSA. Here the CDR3 reads CASSPGQGNGYTF. As DNA, the CDR3 is TGTGCCAGCAGCCCGGGACAGGGAAATGGCTACACCTTC.

This chain joins TRBV12-3 or TRBV12-4 and TRBJ1-1, with a possible D match to TRBD1 (6 bases). The CDR3 loop spans 13 amino acids. Trimming cost V 3 bases and J 8 bases, with 13 bases left between them. The DNA of the CDR3 is TGTGCCAGCAGTTTTGGGGGGCTTGGGGAAGCTTTCTTT. This translates into CASSFGGLGEAFF.

This clonotype turned up a few times. The chain recombines TRBV12-3 or TRBV12-4 with TRBJ2-3; D may match TRBD1 or TRBD2 (5 bases each). Trimming pared 6 bases from V and 0 bases from J, leaving 10 bases between. The CDR3 extends over 14 amino acids. The CDR3 sequence is CASSGTGSTDTQYF. The CDR3 nucleotides read TGTGCCAGCAGCGGGACGGGGAGCACAGATACGCAGTATTTT.